The clone carrying this T cell receptor (beta chain) was recorded a few times. What it recognizes is unknown. The CDR3 is 14 residues long. Germline-derived CDR1 and CDR2 are ENHRY and SYGVKD. The trim removed 8 bases at V and 5 bases at J, leaving 8 bases unmatched. PCR amplification relied on 60 Vbeta primers (plus 13 Jbeta primers). Method: immunoSEQ multiplex PCR; TCRdb's copy keeps in-frame clones and lacks some. This table holds some 110,000 clones, 10% found once. The record originates from a study of cytomegalovirus exposure and HLA in healthy donors. General study points: Indistinguishable V segments such as TRBV6-2 and TRBV6-3 were excluded.

The source material was PBMCs. This receptor was identified in a man aged 40-50 years in good health and CMV-seropositive. This sequence joins TRBV10-3 and TRBJ2-1, with 8 positions matching TRBD2. The chain's CDR3 is CAIERGAGDNEQFF. The CDR3 coding sequence is TGTGCCATCGAGAGGGGAGCGGGGGACAATGAGCAGTTCTTC.